The T cell receptor (beta chain) under discussion was sequenced for a study of T cell responses to AZD1222 COVID-19 vaccine. Sequencing used immunoSEQ multiplex PCR; TCRdb keeps in-frame clones, though not all of them. The sample consists of over 120,000 clones, 85% to 95% of them appearing once. To note about this clone: Antigen unknown.

Study-level points and caveats: Following two doses of AZD1222, Spike-specific TCR breadth and depth rose. As reported, nearly half of all spike-specific TCRs target variant regions that are unmutated.

The trim removed 5 bases at V and 5 bases at J, leaving 14 bases unmatched. The germline CDR1 and CDR2 sequences are SGHRS and YFSETQ. The length of the CDR3 is 17 residues. This receptor was taken from an adult who had recovered from COVID-19. V and J are TRBV5-1 and TRBJ2-3, with 10 bases fitting TRBD2. The sample in question was peripheral blood, obtained after recovery from COVID-19. The CDR3 DNA reads TGCGCCAGCAGTCAGACGAAGCTAGCGGGAGAGCTAGATACGCAGTATTTT. The encoded protein is CASSQTKLAGELDTQYF.